Presented here are 4 T cell receptor beta chains from one specimen sequenced in a study of shared clonotypes between healthy human individuals. Only in-frame clones appear in the TCRdb table, and some are missing; sequencing was by immunoSEQ multiplex PCR. The table lists roughly 680,000 clones, approximately 77% of them singletons. The sequencing sample was made of memory CD4+ T cells sorted from blood. Subset here: CD45RA-negative fraction. The receptors stem from a woman in her twenties or thirties in good health.

J is TRBJ1-5 and V is TRBV2; no firm D call. CDR3 length equals 13 residues. V was cut by 1 base and J by 7 bases, with 8 bases left in between. Germline CDR1 reads SNHLY; CDR2 reads FYNNEI. The CDR3 DNA reads TGTGCCAGCAGTGAAGGCGGGCGGCAGCCCCAGCATTTT. This encodes CASSEGGRQPQHF.

This chain connects TRBV18 to TRBJ1-2, with a tentative D call TRBD1 (6 bases). The CDR3 sequence is 13 residues long. Germline assignment: CDR1 KGHSH and CDR2 LQKENI. Trimming removed 3 bases at V and 4 bases at J, with 9 bases between. The CDR3 region has the DNA TGTGCCAGCTCACCGGGGGCGGTCTATGGCTACACCTTC. It is translated as CASSPGAVYGYTF.

The J gene is TRBJ1-3, the V gene TRBV28, with D perhaps TRBD1 (6 bases). This CDR3 is 14 amino acids long. Deletions cut 8 bases from V and 2 bases from J, with 13 bases between. Per the germline V gene, CDR1 is MDHEN and CDR2 is SYDVKM. Here the CDR3 reads CASGTTGTGNTIYF. The CDR3 DNA reads TGTGCCAGCGGGACAACGGGTACTGGAAACACCATATATTTT.

The V call is TRBV5-1, the J call TRBJ2-1, with 11 bases fitting TRBD2. V dropped 5 bases and J dropped 9; count of bases not matched to a gene: 10. CDR3 size: 15 residues. Per the germline V gene, CDR1 is SGHRS and CDR2 is YFSETQ. DNA of the CDR3: TGCGCCAGCAGGTCTCTAGCGGGAGGCGTGTCTGAGCAGTTCTTC. Protein product: CASRSLAGGVSEQFF. Full variable domain (remainder filled in from reference TRBV5-1 and TRBJ2-1): KAGVTQTPRYLIKTRGQQVTLSCSPISGHRSVSWYQQTPGQGLQFLFEYFSETQRNKGNFPGRFSGRQFSNSRSEMNVSTLELGDSALYLCASRSLAGGVSEQFFGPGTRLTVL.